These 4 T cell receptor beta chains were all obtained from the same sample, sequenced in a study of blood T cell repertoires in COVID-19. Assay used: immunoSEQ multiplex PCR; TCRdb lists only in-frame clones, some missing. The data show a few hundred thousand clones, with approximately 85% seen just once and about 9.8% held by the top ten. The sequencing sample was made of peripheral blood. The receptors here all came from a man in his late teens or twenties with active or convalescent COVID-19.

J is TRBJ1-2 and V is TRBV12-3 or TRBV12-4; D perhaps matches TRBD1 (6 bases). V lost 5 bases and J lost 8, with 15 bases in between. There are 13 residues in the CDR3. Written as DNA, the CDR3 is TGTGCCAGCAGTCCAGGGGTTCCGGAGGGCTACACCTTC. Amino acid sequence: CASSPGVPEGYTF.

The rearrangement links TRBV18 to TRBJ1-5, with a tentative D call TRBD1 (5 bases). V lost 1 base and J 5 bases, leaving 12 bases between the germline ends. Germline V gene data show CDR1 as KGHSH and CDR2 as LQKENI. The CDR3 runs to 15 residues. In DNA, the CDR3 is TGTGCCAGCTCACCACGAGCCAGGGACTATCAGCCCCAGCATTTT. Translated: CASSPRARDYQPQHF.

This chain links TRBV21-1 with TRBJ2-7; the D call TRBD2 from the table was never checked on the DNA. TRBV21-1 is an annotated pseudogene. The CDR3 length is 14 residues. CDR3 bases: TGTGCCAGCAGCAAAGCGCATCAGGGAGGCGAGCAGTACTTC. This codes for CASSKAHQGGEQYF.

V and J are TRBV21-1 and TRBJ2-1; the table calls TRBD1, which could not be checked here. TRBV21-1 is assigned pseudogene status. The CDR3 is 16 residues long. The CDR3 is CASSQGTGVFYNEQFF. The CDR3 nucleotides are TGTGCCAGCAGCCAAGGGACAGGGGTTTTTTACAATGAGCAGTTCTTC.